This T cell receptor (beta chain) comes out of a study of human T cells and chemical hapten exposure. Study overall: Patch tests applied 0.01% DPC to the upper back and were scored after 6 days. Study conclusions and caveats: As the donors had alopecia, their immune response may differ from healthy people's.

This CDR3 has 13 residues. From germline, CDR1 is MDHEN and CDR2 SYDVKM. With V trimmed by 10 bases and J by 6 bases, 11 bases remained unmatched. Note on this clonotype: Its matching antigen is unknown.

Time point denoted: patch test 3, about 24 weeks after DPC sensitization. Treatment specified: therapeutic diphenylcyclopropenone sensitization with weekly scalp DPC. Blood draws preceded each patch test application. MiXCR, applied by TCRdb to the RACE reads, yields one record per CDR3 protein. This sample has over 55,000 distinct CDR3 sequences, with around 10% found just once. This material consisted of whole blood, taken in connection with sensitization to the hapten diphenylcyclopropenone (DPC). The V gene is TRBV28, the J gene TRBJ1-2; 7 bases line up with TRBD1. The clonotype was recovered from a woman between 50 and 59 years old with alopecia areata. Some clones in this sample may be carry-over from other donors' samples. CDR3 residues: CANCGTEQDGYTF. For the CDR3, the DNA is TGTGCCAACTGCGGGACAGAGCAGGATGGCTACACCTTC.